These 8 T cell receptor beta chains originate from one sample sequenced in a study of Tregs in tolerant kidney transplant recipients. Mixed chimerism was transient after nonmyeloablative marrow transplants from related graft donors. The assay was immunoSEQ multiplex PCR, and TCRdb's table has in-frame clones only and misses some. Of 74,000 or so clones listed, roughly 90% were seen once; the top ten hold about 1.4%. Sample: CD4+ T cells from blood (PBMCs), taken 24 months after the transplant. The receptor set was obtained from a human patient who received a combined kidney and bone marrow transplant. Some T cells may originate from the graft donor.

This rearrangement joins TRBV9 to TRBJ2-1, with 7 bases fitting TRBD2. J gave up 3 bases and V 2 bases, and 5 bases lay outside the gene matches. Germline V gene sequence: CDR1 SGDLS, CDR2 YYNGEE. The CDR3 spans 15 residues. The DNA of the CDR3 is TGTGCCAGCAGCGTTAGCGGGTCTTACTACAATGAGCAGTTCTTC. This sequence encodes CASSVSGSYYNEQFF.

The chain combines TRBV14 with TRBJ2-6; a possible D gene is TRBD1 (5 bases). V was pared by 2 bases and J by 2 bases, with 13 bases between. The CDR3 sequence is 17 residues long. Looked up from germline, CDR1 is SGHDN and CDR2 is FVKESK. CDR3 nucleotides: TGTGCCAGCAGCCAAAACAGGTTCCGCCCTGGGGCCAACGTCCTGACTTTC. Translated: CASSQNRFRPGANVLTF.

The J gene is TRBJ1-1, the V gene TRBV5-1; D remains unclear. The CDR3 covers 15 residues. Germline assignment: CDR1 SGHRS and CDR2 YFSETQ. V lost 5 bases, J lost 2 bases, and 16 bases lay in between. In DNA, the CDR3 is TGCGCCAGCAGTTCTCAGAGGGCGGGTAACACTGAAGCTTTCTTT. Its protein product is CASSSQRAGNTEAFF.

The gene calls are TRBV5-5 and TRBJ2-3, with 10 bases fitting TRBD1. Per the germline V gene, CDR1 is SGHKS and CDR2 is YYEKEE (reference sequence). The ends lost 0 bases at V and 15 bases at J; junction bases unmatched: 13. This CDR3 region has 15 residues. The CDR3 DNA reads as TGTGCCAGCAGCTTGGGTACGGACAGGGGGAGTACAAGTTATTTT. Protein sequence: CASSLGTDRGSTSYF.

V gene TRBV19 combines with J gene TRBJ2-5; 8 nucleotides match TRBD1. The junction had 11 bases not matched to a gene; V was cut back by 7 bases and J by 4 bases. Germline V gene lookup returns CDR1 LNHDA and CDR2 SQIVND (reference sequence). The CDR3 runs to 15 residues. CDR3 protein: CASKTGRGLVETQYF. CDR3 nucleotides: TGTGCCAGTAAAACCGGCAGGGGGCTGGTAGAGACCCAGTACTTC.

The chain joins TRBV9 to TRBJ1-2; 9 nucleotides match TRBD1. Unmatched junction bases numbered 10, after V lost 3 bases and J lost 4 bases. Germline lookup yields CDR1 SGDLS and CDR2 YYNGEE. The CDR3 extends over 16 amino acids. The CDR3 coding sequence is TGTGCCAGCAGCGCCCCCGGGACAGGGTCTCGCTATGGCTACACCTTC. Its translation is CASSAPGTGSRYGYTF.

The chain is built from TRBV7-9 and TRBJ2-2; TRBD2 matches 10 bases. Germline V gives CDR1 SEHNR, CDR2 FQNEAQ (reference sequence). Germline trimming cut 1 base from V and 1 base from J; bases unmatched to any gene: 3. This CDR3 contains 17 residues. CDR3 in amino acids: CASSLGTSGMNTGELFF. CDR3 bases: TGTGCCAGCAGCTTAGGGACTAGCGGAATGAACACCGGGGAGCTGTTTTTT. Full variable domain (rest looked up from reference TRBV7-9 and TRBJ2-2): DTGVSQNPRHKITKRGQNVTFRCDPISEHNRLYWYRQTLGQGPEFLTYFQNEAQLEKSRLLSDRFSAERPKGSFSTLEIQRTEQGDSAMYLCASSLGTSGMNTGELFFGEGSRLTVL.

This rearrangement joins TRBV19 to TRBJ1-3; D call uncertain. CDR3 length: 14 amino acids. Trimming cost V 3 bases and J 1 base, with 7 bases left between them. Germline CDR1 is LNHDA and CDR2 is SQIVND (reference sequence). CDR3 sequence: CASSIRVSGNTIYF. CDR3 DNA: TGTGCCAGTAGTATTCGAGTTTCTGGAAACACCATATATTTT. Looking up the rest from reference TRBV19 and TRBJ1-3 gives the full variable domain: DGGITQSPKYLFRKEGQNVTLSCEQNLNHDAMYWYRQDPGQGLRLIYYSQIVNDFQKGDIAEGYSVSREKKESFPLTVTSAQKNPTAFYLCASSIRVSGNTIYFGEGSWLTVV.